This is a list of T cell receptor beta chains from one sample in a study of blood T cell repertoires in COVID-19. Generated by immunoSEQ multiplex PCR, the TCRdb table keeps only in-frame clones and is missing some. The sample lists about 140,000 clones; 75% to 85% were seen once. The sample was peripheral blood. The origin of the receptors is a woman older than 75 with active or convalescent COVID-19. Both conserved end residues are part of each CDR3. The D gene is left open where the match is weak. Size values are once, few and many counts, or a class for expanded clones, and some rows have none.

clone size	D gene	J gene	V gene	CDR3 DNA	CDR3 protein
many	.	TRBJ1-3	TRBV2	TGTGCCAGCAGATCCGGTATATTCTCTGGAAACACCATATATTTT	CASRSGIFSGNTIYF
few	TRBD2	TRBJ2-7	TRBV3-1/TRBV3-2	TGTGCCAGCAGCCAAGACGGCGGGGGGGCCGCCTACGAGCAGTACTTC	CASSQDGGGAAYEQYF
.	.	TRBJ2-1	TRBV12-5	TGTGCTAGTGGTTTTATGAATGAGCAGTTCTTC	CASGFMNEQFF
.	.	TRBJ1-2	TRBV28	TGTGCCAGCAGTACGGGTCGGAGCCGGTACACCTTC	CASSTGRSRYTF
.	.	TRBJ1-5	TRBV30	TGTGCCTGGATGGTGGCAGGGTCGGGCCAGCCCCAGCATTTT	CAWMVAGSGQPQHF
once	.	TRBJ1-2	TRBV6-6	TGTGCCAGCAGCCCGACCGGGGGTGGCTACACCTTC	CASSPTGGGYTF
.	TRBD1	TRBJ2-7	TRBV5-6	TGTGCCAGCAGCCCGACAGGGGAATCTACTGAGCAGTACTTC	CASSPTGESTEQYF
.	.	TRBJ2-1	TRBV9	TGTGCCAGCAGCGGTCTCAGCTCCTACAATGAGCAGTTCTTC	CASSGLSSYNEQFF
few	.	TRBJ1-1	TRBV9	TGTGCCAGCAGCGTAGTTCTTGGACAGATGAACACTGAAGCTTTCTTT	CASSVVLGQMNTEAFF
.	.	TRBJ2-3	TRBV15	TGTGCCACCAGCAGAGACCCGGGTGCAGGGTCAGATACGCAGTATTTT	CATSRDPGAGSDTQYF
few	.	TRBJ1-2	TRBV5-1	TGCGCCAGCAGCTCGTCAGGGGCCTATGGCTACACCTTC	CASSSSGAYGYTF
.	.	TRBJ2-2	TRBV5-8	TGTGCCAGCACCAGAGGGACACCCACCGGGGAGCTGTTTTTT	CASTRGTPTGELFF
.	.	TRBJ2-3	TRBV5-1	TGCGCCAGCAGCTTTGGCAGCGGAACAGATACGCAGTATTTT	CASSFGSGTDTQYF
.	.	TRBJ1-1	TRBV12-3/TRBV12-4	TGTGCCAGCAGTGCACATTCTGAAGCTTTCTTT	CASSAHSEAFF
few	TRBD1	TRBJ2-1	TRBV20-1	TGCAGTGCCCAGGGGGCGGTTGAGCAGTTCTTC	CSAQGAVEQFF
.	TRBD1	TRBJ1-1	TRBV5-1	TGCGCCAGCGGTACGACAGGGAAAAACGGTGAAGCTTTCTTT	CASGTTGKNGEAFF
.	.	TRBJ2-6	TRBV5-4	TGTGCCAGCAGCTCGAAGCTAGCTGGGGCCAACGTCCTGACTTTC	CASSSKLAGANVLTF
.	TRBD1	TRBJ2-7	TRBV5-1	TGCGCCAGCAGCCAAGCAGGGGGCCACGAGCAGTACTTC	CASSQAGGHEQYF
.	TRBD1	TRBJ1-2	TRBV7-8	TGTGCCAGCAGCCTAATAAGGACAGGGGCTAGCTATGGCTACACCTTC	CASSLIRTGASYGYTF
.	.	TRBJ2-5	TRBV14	TGTGCCAGCAGCCAAGGTTTAGCGACGTACCAAGAGACCCAGTACTTC	CASSQGLATYQETQYF
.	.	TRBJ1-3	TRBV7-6	TGTGCCAGCAGCCCGTCGGCAGGAAACTCTGGAAACACCATATATTTT	CASSPSAGNSGNTIYF
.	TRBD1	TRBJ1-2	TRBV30	TGTGCTCTGGATCCTCGGACAGGGCGAAGCTATGGCTACACCTTC	CALDPRTGRSYGYTF
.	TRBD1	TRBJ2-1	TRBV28	TGTGCCAGCGGGGGACAGTACAATGAGCAGTTCTTC	CASGGQYNEQFF
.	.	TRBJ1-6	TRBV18	TGTGCCAGCTCGGGGGGTAATAATTCACCCCTCCACTTT	CASSGGNNSPLHF
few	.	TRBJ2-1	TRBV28	TGTGCCAGCAGTTTACTGGCAGTCTCCTACAATGAGCAGTTCTTC	CASSLLAVSYNEQFF
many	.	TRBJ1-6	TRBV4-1	TGCGCCAGCAGCCAGCTCCGGGTCGGTGCTTCGCCCCTCCACTTT	CASSQLRVGASPLHF
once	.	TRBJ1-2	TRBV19	TGTGCCAGTAGTATGAGTTGGGGGCGGATTGGCTACACCTTC	CASSMSWGRIGYTF
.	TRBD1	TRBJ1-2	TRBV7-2	TGTGCCAGCAGCTTAGCGGGGGGACAGGGAAACTATGGCTACACCTTC	CASSLAGGQGNYGYTF
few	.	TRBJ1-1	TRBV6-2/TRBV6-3	TGTGCCAGCAGTTACACGACAGAGAACACTGAAGCTTTCTTT	CASSYTTENTEAFF